This T cell receptor (beta chain) was documented in a study of shared clonotypes between healthy human individuals. Replicate PCRs from sorted subsets contained 200 ng DNA, which is around 30,000 T cell genomes. Sequenced by immunoSEQ multiplex PCR; TCRdb stores in-frame clones only, minus some. This table has about 2.5 million clones, around 90% appearing once. Remarks on this clone: Antigen unknown.

General study results and limits: Collection of samples was limited to blood; tissue repertoires likely differ.

V was shortened by 0 bases and J by 4 bases, with 19 bases between the two germline ends. CDR1 and CDR2 from the germline V gene are SGHNT and YYREEE (reference sequence). CDR3 length: 17 amino acids. Sequences were obtained from naive CD4+ T cells from PBMCs. The subset denotes: CD45RA+ positively selected. This chain uses TRBV5-4 with TRBJ1-2; D might be TRBD1 (5 bases). This clonotype originated in a young man in good health. Some clones in this sample may be carry-over from other donors' samples. CDR3 amino acids: CASSLENAWRQPYGYTF. CDR3 sequence (DNA): TGTGCCAGCAGCTTGGAAAACGCGTGGAGACAGCCCTATGGCTACACCTTC.